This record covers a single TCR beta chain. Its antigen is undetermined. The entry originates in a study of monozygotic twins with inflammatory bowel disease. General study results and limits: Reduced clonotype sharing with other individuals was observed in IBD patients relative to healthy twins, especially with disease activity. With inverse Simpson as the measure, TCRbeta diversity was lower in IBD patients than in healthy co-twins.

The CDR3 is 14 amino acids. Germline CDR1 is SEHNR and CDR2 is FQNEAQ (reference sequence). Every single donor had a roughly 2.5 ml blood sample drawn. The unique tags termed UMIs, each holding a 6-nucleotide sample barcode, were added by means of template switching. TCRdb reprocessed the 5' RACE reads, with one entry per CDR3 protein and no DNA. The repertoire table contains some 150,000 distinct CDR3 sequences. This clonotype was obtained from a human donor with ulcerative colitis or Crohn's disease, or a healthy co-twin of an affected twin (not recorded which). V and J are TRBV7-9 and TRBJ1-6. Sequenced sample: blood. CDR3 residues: CASSLDVGNSPLHF.